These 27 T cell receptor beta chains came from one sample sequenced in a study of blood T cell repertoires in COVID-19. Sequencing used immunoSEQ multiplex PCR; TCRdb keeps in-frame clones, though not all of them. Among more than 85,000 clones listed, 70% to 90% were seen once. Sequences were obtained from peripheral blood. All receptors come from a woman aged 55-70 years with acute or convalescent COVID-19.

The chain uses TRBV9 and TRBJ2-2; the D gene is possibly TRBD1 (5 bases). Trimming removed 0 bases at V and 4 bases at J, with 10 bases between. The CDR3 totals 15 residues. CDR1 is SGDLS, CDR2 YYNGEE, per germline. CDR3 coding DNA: TGTGCCAGCAGCGTAGCGGACACCCTCACCGGGGAGCTGTTTTTT. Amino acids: CASSVADTLTGELFF. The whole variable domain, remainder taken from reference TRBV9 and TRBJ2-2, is DSGVTQTPKHLITATGQRVTLRCSPRSGDLSVYWYQQSLDQGLQFLIQYYNGEERAKGNILERFSAQQFPDLHSELNLSSLELGDSALYFCASSVADTLTGELFFGEGSRLTVL.

The CDR3 sequence is CASSFSGVAGYTF. CDR3 sequence (DNA): TGTGCCAGCAGTTTCTCCGGGGTAGCTGGCTACACCTTC. The chain combines TRBV28 with TRBJ1-2; D gene ambiguous. This CDR3 region has 13 residues. The V and J ends lost 3 bases and 7 bases respectively, with 12 bases between them. Germline CDR1 is MDHEN and CDR2 is SYDVKM.

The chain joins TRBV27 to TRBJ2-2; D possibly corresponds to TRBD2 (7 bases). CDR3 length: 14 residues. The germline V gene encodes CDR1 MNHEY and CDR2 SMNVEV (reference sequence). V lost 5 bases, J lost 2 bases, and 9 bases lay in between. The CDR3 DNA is TGTGCCAGCAGTAGGGGGGGTAACACCGGGGAGCTGTTTTTT. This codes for CASSRGGNTGELFF.

The CDR3 bases are TGTGCCAGTGGGGAGGGCAGATACACCGGGGAGCTGTTTTTT. Its protein is CASGEGRYTGELFF. The chain uses TRBV9 and TRBJ2-2; 7 nucleotides match TRBD2. This CDR3 has 14 residues. Germline CDR1 and CDR2: SGDLS and YYNGEE. Trimming took 8 bases from V and 3 from J; bases not matched to a gene: 7.

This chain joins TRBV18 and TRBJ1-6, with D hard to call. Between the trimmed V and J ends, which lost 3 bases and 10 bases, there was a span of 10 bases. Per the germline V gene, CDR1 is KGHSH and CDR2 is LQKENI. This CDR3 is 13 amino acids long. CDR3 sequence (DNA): TGTGCCAGCTCACCTCTCGAGGAATCACCCCTCCACTTT. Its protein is CASSPLEESPLHF.

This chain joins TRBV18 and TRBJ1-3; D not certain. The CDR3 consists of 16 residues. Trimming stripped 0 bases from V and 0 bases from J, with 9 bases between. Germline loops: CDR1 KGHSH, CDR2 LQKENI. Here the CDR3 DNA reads TGTGCCAGCTCACCACCGGAGTTTACCTCTGGAAACACCATATATTTT. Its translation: CASSPPEFTSGNTIYF.

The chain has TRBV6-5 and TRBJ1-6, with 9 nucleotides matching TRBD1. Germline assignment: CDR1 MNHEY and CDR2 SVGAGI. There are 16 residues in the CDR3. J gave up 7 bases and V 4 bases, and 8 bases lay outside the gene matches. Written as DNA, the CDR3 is TGTGCCAGCAGTTCCAACAGGGGGCCGGGAAATTCACCCCTCCACTTT. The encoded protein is CASSSNRGPGNSPLHF.

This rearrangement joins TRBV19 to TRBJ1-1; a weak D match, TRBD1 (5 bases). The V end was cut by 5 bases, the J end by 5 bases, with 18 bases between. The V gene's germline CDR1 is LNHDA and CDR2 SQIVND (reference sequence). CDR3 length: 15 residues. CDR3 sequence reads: CASSPIKGAGTEAFF. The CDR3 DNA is TGTGCCAGTAGTCCTATTAAAGGGGCAGGTACTGAAGCTTTCTTT.

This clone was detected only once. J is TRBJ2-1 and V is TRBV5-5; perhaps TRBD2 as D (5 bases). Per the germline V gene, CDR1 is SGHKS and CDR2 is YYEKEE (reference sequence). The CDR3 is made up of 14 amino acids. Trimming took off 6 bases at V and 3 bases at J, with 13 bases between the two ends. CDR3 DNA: TGTGCCAGCAACGGGGAGAAAGTCTACAATGAGCAGTTCTTC. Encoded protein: CASNGEKVYNEQFF.

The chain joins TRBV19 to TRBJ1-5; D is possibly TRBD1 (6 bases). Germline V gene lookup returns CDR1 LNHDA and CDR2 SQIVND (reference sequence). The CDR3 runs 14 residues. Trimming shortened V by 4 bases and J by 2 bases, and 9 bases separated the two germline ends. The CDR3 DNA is TGTGCCAGTAGTAGAGCAGGGGGCAATCAGCCCCAGCATTTT. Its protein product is CASSRAGGNQPQHF.

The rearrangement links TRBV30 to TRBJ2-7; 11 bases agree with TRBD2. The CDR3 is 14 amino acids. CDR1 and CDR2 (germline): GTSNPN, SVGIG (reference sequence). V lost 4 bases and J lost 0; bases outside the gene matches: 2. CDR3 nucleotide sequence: TGTGCCTGGACTAGCGGGGGGAGCTCCTACGAGCAGTACTTC. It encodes CAWTSGGSSYEQYF.

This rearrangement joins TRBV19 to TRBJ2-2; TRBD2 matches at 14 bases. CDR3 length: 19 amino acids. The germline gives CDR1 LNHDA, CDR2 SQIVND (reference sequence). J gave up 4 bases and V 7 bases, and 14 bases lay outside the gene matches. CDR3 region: CASTDRGLAGVSGTGELFF. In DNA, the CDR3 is TGTGCCAGTACCGATAGGGGACTAGCGGGAGTCTCGGGCACCGGGGAGCTGTTTTTT.

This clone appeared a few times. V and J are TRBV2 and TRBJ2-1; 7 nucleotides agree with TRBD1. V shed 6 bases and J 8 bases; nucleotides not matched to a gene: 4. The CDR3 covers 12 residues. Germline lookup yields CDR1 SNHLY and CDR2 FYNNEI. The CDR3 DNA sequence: TGTGCCAGCAGGGAACAGGGGCATGAGCAGTTCTTC. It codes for CASREQGHEQFF.

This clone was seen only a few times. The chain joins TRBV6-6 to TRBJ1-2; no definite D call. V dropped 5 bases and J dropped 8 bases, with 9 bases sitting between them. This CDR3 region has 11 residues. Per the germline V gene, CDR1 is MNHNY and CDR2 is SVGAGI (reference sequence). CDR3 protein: CASSTGSGYTF. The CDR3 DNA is TGTGCCAGCAGTACCGGGAGCGGCTACACCTTC.

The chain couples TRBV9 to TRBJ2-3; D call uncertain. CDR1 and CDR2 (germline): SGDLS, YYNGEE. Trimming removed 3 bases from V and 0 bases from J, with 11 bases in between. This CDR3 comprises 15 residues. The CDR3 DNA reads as TGTGCCAGCAGCGAACAGATCGGAAGCACAGATACGCAGTATTTT. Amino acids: CASSEQIGSTDTQYF.

The CDR3, as DNA: TGCGCCAGCAGCTGGGGAGATCTCACAGATACGCAGTATTTT. Its protein is CASSWGDLTDTQYF. The V gene is TRBV5-1, the J gene TRBJ2-3; D possibly corresponds to TRBD2 (5 bases). Trimming pared 3 bases from V and 2 bases from J, leaving 10 bases between. This CDR3 has 14 residues. Germline-derived CDR1 and CDR2 are SGHRS and YFSETQ.

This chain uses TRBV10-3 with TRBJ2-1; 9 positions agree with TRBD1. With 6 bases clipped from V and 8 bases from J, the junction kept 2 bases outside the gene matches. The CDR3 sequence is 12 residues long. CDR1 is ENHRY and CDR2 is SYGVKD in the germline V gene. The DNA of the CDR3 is TGTGCCATCAGGGGACAGGGCTATGAGCAGTTCTTC. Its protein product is CAIRGQGYEQFF.

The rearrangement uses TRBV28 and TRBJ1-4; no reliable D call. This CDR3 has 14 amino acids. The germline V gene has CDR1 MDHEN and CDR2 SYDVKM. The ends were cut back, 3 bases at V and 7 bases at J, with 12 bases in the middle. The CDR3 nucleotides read TGTGCCAGCAGTTTCACCCGCGGAGGTGAAAAACTGTTTTTT. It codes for CASSFTRGGEKLFF.

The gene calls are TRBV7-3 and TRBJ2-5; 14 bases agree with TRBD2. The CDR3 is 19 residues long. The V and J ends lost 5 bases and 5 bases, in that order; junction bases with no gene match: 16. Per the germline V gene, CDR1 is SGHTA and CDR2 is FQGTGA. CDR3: CASSPRAGLAGGRTETQYF. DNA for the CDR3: TGTGCCAGCAGCCCTCGTGCCGGACTAGCGGGAGGTCGTACGGAGACCCAGTACTTC.

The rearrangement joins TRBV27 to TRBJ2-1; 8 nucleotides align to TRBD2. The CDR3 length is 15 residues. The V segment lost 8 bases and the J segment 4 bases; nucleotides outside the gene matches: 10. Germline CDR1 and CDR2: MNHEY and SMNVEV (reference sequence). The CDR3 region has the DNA TGTGCCAGCGGAGCCGGGACTAGGGTTTACAATGAGCAGTTCTTC. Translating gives CASGAGTRVYNEQFF.

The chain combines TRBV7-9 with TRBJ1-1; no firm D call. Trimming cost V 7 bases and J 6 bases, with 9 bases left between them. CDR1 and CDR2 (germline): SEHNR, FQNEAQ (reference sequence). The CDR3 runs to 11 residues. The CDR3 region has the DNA TGTGCCAGCAACTATGTAGCTGAAGCTTTCTTT. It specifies CASNYVAEAFF.

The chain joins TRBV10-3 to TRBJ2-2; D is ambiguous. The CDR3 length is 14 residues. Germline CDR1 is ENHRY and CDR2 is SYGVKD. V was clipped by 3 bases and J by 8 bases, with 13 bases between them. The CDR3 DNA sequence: TGTGCCATCAGTGAAAATCCTCAAGCGGGGGAGCTGTTTTTT. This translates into CAISENPQAGELFF.

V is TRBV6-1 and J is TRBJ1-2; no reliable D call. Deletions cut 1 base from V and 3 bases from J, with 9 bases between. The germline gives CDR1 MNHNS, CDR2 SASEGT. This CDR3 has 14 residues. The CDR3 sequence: CASSEVGRYYGYTF. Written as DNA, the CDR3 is TGTGCCAGCAGTGAAGTTGGCAGATACTATGGCTACACCTTC.

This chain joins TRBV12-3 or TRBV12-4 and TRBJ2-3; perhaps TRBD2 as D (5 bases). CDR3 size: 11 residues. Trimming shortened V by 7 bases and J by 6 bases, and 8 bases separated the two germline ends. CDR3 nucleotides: TGTGCCAGCACCCCGGGGGATACGCAGTATTTT. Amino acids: CASTPGDTQYF.

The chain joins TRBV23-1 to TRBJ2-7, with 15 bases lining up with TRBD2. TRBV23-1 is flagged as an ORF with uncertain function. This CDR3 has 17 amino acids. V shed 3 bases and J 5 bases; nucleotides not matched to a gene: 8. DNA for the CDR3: TGCGCCAGCAGTCAGTGGATGGGACTAGCGGGAGGTGACGAGCAGTACTTC. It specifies CASSQWMGLAGGDEQYF.

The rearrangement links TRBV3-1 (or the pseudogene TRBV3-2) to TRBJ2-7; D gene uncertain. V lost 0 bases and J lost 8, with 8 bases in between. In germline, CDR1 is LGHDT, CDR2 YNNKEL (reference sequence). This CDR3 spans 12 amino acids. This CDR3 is CASSQDRSQQYF. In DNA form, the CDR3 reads TGTGCCAGCAGCCAAGATCGGAGCCAGCAGTACTTC.

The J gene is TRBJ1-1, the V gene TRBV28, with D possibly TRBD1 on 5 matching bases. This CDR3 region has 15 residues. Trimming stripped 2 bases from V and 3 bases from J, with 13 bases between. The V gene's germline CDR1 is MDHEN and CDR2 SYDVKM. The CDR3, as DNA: TGTGCCAGCAGTTTACCCGGGACTGCAGACACTGAAGCTTTCTTT. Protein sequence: CASSLPGTADTEAFF.